The sequence of this T cell receptor beta chain was determined in a study of blood T cell repertoires in COVID-19. Study overall: COVID-19 samples, acute and convalescent, were from the United States, Italy and Spain. From T cells, B-cell-depleted T cells, or PBMCs came the material, which was cDNA or gDNA.

In the authors' workflow: Reference gene primers were amplified, and this amplification served to estimate nucleated cell counts. Some clones are missing from TCRdb's copy, which holds only in-frame ones; the method was immunoSEQ multiplex PCR. V and J calls and clone size are those listed in that table; D and trimming were worked out from the DNA. Among 190,000 or so clones listed, about 87% were seen once. This CDR3 is built from 16 residues. The germline CDR1 and CDR2 sequences are KGHDR and SFDVKD. Losses at the gene ends were 4 bases for V and 9 bases for J; bases not matched to a gene: 12. The rearrangement uses TRBV24-1 and TRBJ2-1; TRBD1 agrees at 9 bases. The clonotype was recovered from a woman aged 18-29 years who had recovered from COVID-19. The sequenced sample was peripheral blood. In DNA, the CDR3 is TGTGCCACCAGTGACACGGGACAGGGAGAAGGGGGTGAGCAGTTCTTC. This gives the protein CATSDTGQGEGGEQFF.